The entry below gives a single T cell receptor (beta chain) sequence along with its context. Measured with immunoSEQ multiplex PCR; TCRdb has only the in-frame clones, and not every one. The data hold 70,000 to 100,000 clones, with 80% to 90% observed a single time. Trimming pared 0 bases from V and 2 bases from J, leaving 13 bases between. CDR1 and CDR2 from the germline V gene are MDHEN and SYDVKM. The CDR3 spans 17 residues. The data were obtained in a study of blood T cell repertoires in COVID-19. Study background: Sites in the United States, Italy and Spain provided acute and convalescent COVID-19 samples. Nucleic acid was either cDNA or gDNA, and it came from T cells, B-cell-depleted T cells, or PBMCs.

This rearrangement joins TRBV28 to TRBJ1-4; unclear D gene. This sequence originates from a woman between 70 and 85 years old with acute or convalescent COVID-19. Sequenced: peripheral blood. DNA of the CDR3: TGTGCCAGCAGTTTATGGAGAGACCGGGTTACTAATGAAAAACTGTTTTTT. It is translated as CASSLWRDRVTNEKLFF.